This T cell receptor (beta chain) was retrieved from a study of beta chain features in type 1 diabetes. The isolated RNA, all of it, was reverse transcribed, so expressed TCRB transcripts were what got sequenced. Method: immunoSEQ multiplex PCR; TCRdb's copy keeps in-frame clones and lacks some. The table includes fewer than 550,000 clones, approximately 10% detected once. V lost 5 bases and J 0 bases, leaving 16 bases between the germline ends. The CDR3 runs to 16 residues. Looked up from germline, CDR1 is MNHEY and CDR2 is SMNVEV (reference sequence). This clone was counted between two and nine times.

V usage is TRBV27 and J usage is TRBJ1-2; possibly TRBD1 for D (5 bases). Sequencing was carried out using naive CD4+ T cells from blood. The receptor was derived from a woman aged 18-35 years in good health. The CDR3 loop reads CASSQPRRGTNYGYTF. CDR3 DNA sequence: TGTGCCAGCAGTCAACCACGTCGGGGGACTAACTATGGCTACACCTTC.